This TCR beta chain was obtained from a study of control samples from healthy donors and cancer patients. Germline assignment: CDR1 MNHEY and CDR2 SMNVEV (reference sequence). The CDR3 consists of 17 residues. V trimming: 6 bases; J trimming: 0 bases; junction bases outside the gene matches: 11. Produced via immunoSEQ multiplex PCR; TCRdb's table is partial and in-frame only. The table records some 96,000 clones, approximately 95% of them present only once. This rearrangement joins TRBV27 to TRBJ2-1, with 7 positions matching TRBD2. Sample: blood. This clonotype originated in a young man in good health. The CDR3, as DNA: TGTGCCAGCAGCCTATCATGGCGGGGGTCCTCCTACAATGAGCAGTTCTTC. Its translation is CASSLSWRGSSYNEQFF.